Presented here are 3 T cell receptor beta chains from one specimen sequenced in a study of CD8 T cells in Susac syndrome. Random hexamers served to reverse transcribe roughly 0.45 to 1 ug RNA. A single record per CDR3 protein comes from TCRdb applying MiXCR to the immunoSEQ multiplex PCR reads. The data hold roughly 220,000 distinct CDR3 sequences, with about 95% observed a single time. The sample consisted of CD4+ T cells from PBMCs. Every receptor here comes from a human donor with Susac syndrome.

The chain combines TRBV4-3 with TRBJ2-7; 12 bases are a match to TRBD2. After removal of 3 bases from V and 0 bases from J, the junction contained 3 bases not matched to a gene. Germline-derived CDR1 and CDR2 are LGHNA and YSLEER. The CDR3 is made up of 16 amino acids. The CDR3, as DNA: TGCGCCAGCAGCCATTCGGGACTAGCGGGCTCCTACGAGCAGTACTTC. This codes for CASSHSGLAGSYEQYF.

The J gene is TRBJ1-2, the V gene TRBV10-3, with D unresolved. V dropped 2 bases and J dropped 8 bases, with 9 bases sitting between them. CDR1 and CDR2 (germline): ENHRY, SYGVKD. CDR3 length: 12 residues. CDR3 residues: CAISETEPGYTF. As DNA, the CDR3 is TGTGCCATCAGTGAGACGGAACCCGGCTACACCTTC.

The rearrangement joins TRBV11-2 to TRBJ2-5; D ambiguous. The CDR3 has 11 residues. In germline, CDR1 is SGHAT, CDR2 FQNNGV. Trimming removed 4 bases at V and 5 bases at J, with 5 bases between. The CDR3 nucleotides read TGTGCCAGCAGCTCTGCTGAGACCCAGTACTTC. It is translated as CASSSAETQYF.